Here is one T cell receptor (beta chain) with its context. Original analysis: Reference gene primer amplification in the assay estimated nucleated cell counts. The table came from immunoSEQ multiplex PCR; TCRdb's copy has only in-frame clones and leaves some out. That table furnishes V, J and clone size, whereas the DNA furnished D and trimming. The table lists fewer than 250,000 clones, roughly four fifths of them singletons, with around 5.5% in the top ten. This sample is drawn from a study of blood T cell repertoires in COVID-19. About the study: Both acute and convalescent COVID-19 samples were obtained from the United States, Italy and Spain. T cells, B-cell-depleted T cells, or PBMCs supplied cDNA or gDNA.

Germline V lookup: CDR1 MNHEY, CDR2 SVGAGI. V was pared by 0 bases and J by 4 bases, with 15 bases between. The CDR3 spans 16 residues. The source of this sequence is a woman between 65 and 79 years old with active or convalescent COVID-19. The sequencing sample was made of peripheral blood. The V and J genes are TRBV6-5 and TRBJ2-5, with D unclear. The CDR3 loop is CASSYSTLNSRETQYF. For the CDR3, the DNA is TGTGCCAGCAGTTACTCTACCCTGAACAGTAGAGAGACCCAGTACTTC.